Each of the 4 T cell receptor beta chains below was sequenced from the same sample in a study of blood T cell repertoires in COVID-19. Sequenced by immunoSEQ multiplex PCR; TCRdb stores in-frame clones only, minus some. This sample yields around 180,000 clones, of which about 89% are seen a single time; around 2.5% belongs to the top ten. What was sequenced was peripheral blood. The receptors were gathered from a man aged 35 to 55 with active or convalescent COVID-19.

This clone showed up just once. This sequence joins TRBV15 and TRBJ2-5, with D possibly matching TRBD2 (6 bases). The ends were cut back, 5 bases at V and 1 base at J, with 11 bases in the middle. From germline, CDR1 is LNHNV and CDR2 YYDKDF (reference sequence). CDR3 length equals 14 residues. DNA for the CDR3: TGTGCCACCAGCCGACGCGGGATCCAAGAGACCCAGTACTTC. Translating gives CATSRRGIQETQYF. Drawing the rest from reference TRBV15 and TRBJ2-5, the complete variable domain is DAMVIQNPRYQVTQFGKPVTLSCSQTLNHNVMYWYQQKSSQAPKLLFHYYDKDFNNEADTPDNFQSRRPNTSFCFLDIRSPGLGDTAMYLCATSRRGIQETQYFGPGTRLLVL.

The genes are TRBV7-9 and TRBJ2-1; D not resolved. V shed 6 bases and J shed 5 bases, with 17 bases lying between them. In germline, CDR1 is SEHNR, CDR2 FQNEAQ (reference sequence). This CDR3 spans 15 amino acids. The CDR3, as DNA: TGTGCCAGCAGTGTTCGTAGAAATTCCCACAATGAGCAGTTCTTC. Amino acids: CASSVRRNSHNEQFF.

This chain uses TRBV5-1 with TRBJ2-7, with a possible D match to TRBD1 (5 bases). There are 12 residues in the CDR3. In germline, CDR1 is SGHRS, CDR2 YFSETQ. V gave up 4 bases and J gave up 3 bases, with 8 bases separating them. Here the CDR3 reads CASSPRDYEQYF. For the CDR3, the DNA is TGCGCCAGCAGCCCCAGGGACTACGAGCAGTACTTC.

This clone was detected only once. The chain employs TRBV5-1 and TRBJ2-7; 11 bases align to TRBD1. Per the germline V gene, CDR1 is SGHRS and CDR2 is YFSETQ. This CDR3 region has 15 residues. The V segment lost 3 bases and the J segment 0 bases; nucleotides outside the gene matches: 2. The CDR3 reads CASSWDRGGSYEQYF. CDR3 DNA sequence: TGCGCCAGCAGCTGGGACAGGGGGGGCTCCTACGAGCAGTACTTC.